The 9 T cell receptor beta chains reported below all come from one sample, sequenced in a study of blood T cell repertoires in COVID-19. Some clones are missing from TCRdb's copy, which holds only in-frame ones; the method was immunoSEQ multiplex PCR. The profile shows about 200,000 clones, about 90% of them singletons. Sequences were obtained from peripheral blood. These receptor sequences come from a man aged 55 to 70 with COVID-19, enrolled during active disease.

For the CDR3, the DNA is TGTGCCAGCTCCGTTAGCCGAGACAGGAGCTCCTACGAGCAGTACTTC. Translation: CASSVSRDRSSYEQYF. The chain links TRBV5-6 to TRBJ2-7; the D gene is possibly TRBD1 (6 bases). V dropped 7 bases and J dropped 0 bases, with 20 bases sitting between them. In germline, CDR1 is SGHDT, CDR2 YYEEEE. The CDR3 is 16 amino acids.

This sequence joins TRBV24-1 and TRBJ1-1; the D gene is possibly TRBD1 (5 bases). The germline CDR1 and CDR2 sequences are KGHDR and SFDVKD. The CDR3 has 13 amino acids. V gave up 2 bases and J gave up 9 bases, with 12 bases separating them. The CDR3 DNA follows: TGTGCCACCAGTGATTCTGGCGGGACCAAAGCTTTCTTT. As protein: CATSDSGGTKAFF.

V and J are TRBV6-4 and TRBJ1-1; D is ambiguous. The CDR3 runs 13 residues. CDR1 is MRHNA and CDR2 is SNTAGT in the germline V gene. Between the trimmed V and J ends, which lost 3 bases and 2 bases, there was a span of 7 bases. CDR3 in DNA: TGTGCCAGCAGTGAAGCACCCAACACTGAAGCTTTCTTT. Translating gives CASSEAPNTEAFF.

CDR3 residues: CASSDERESAADTQYF. The DNA for the CDR3 is TGTGCCAGCAGCGATGAGCGGGAGTCTGCCGCAGATACGCAGTATTTT. The gene calls are TRBV21-1 and TRBJ2-3; TRBD2 is the table's D call, not checked against the DNA. TRBV21-1 is shown as a pseudogene. CDR3 length: 16 residues.

Concerning this clone itself: At one end, the junction sequence differs from germline, possibly due to a read error. The chain uses TRBV12-3 or TRBV12-4 and TRBJ1-4, with D possibly TRBD1 on 6 matching bases. The CDR3 consists of 11 residues. For the CDR3, the DNA is TGTGCCAGCAGTTTAGACAGGGAAGTCAGTTTT. This encodes CASSLDREVSF.

This clone was detected only once. The same CDR3 is also encoded by other DNA sequences in this sample. The gene calls are TRBV27 and TRBJ2-7, with D possibly matching TRBD1 (5 bases). CDR1 and CDR2 (germline): MNHEY, SMNVEV (reference sequence). This CDR3 is built from 13 residues. Trimming pared 2 bases from V and 1 base from J, leaving 6 bases between. This CDR3 is CASSLRGSYEQYF. Here the CDR3 DNA reads TGTGCCAGCAGTTTAAGGGGTTCCTACGAGCAGTACTTC.

The CDR3 here is CASSQVPGLAQEQYF. In nucleotides, the CDR3 is TGCGCCAGCAGCCAGGTTCCGGGACTAGCGCAAGAGCAGTACTTC. This chain links TRBV4-3 with TRBJ2-7, with TRBD2 matching over 10 bases. This CDR3 contains 15 residues. V dropped 3 bases and J dropped 7; count of bases not matched to a gene: 9. Per the germline V gene, CDR1 is LGHNA and CDR2 is YSLEER.

This chain connects TRBV2 to TRBJ2-1, with D maybe TRBD1 (6 bases). Trimming removed 6 bases at V and 9 bases at J, with 18 bases between. Germline CDR1 reads SNHLY; CDR2 reads FYNNEI. The CDR3 has 14 amino acids. The CDR3 coding sequence is TGTGCCAGCAGAGCAAAACAGGGTACGGCTGAGCAGTTCTTC. It codes for CASRAKQGTAEQFF.

The V and J genes are TRBV9 and TRBJ2-4; 7 nucleotides agree with TRBD2. The junction had 21 bases not matched to a gene; V was cut back by 4 bases and J by 8 bases. CDR3 length equals 18 residues. The germline V gene encodes CDR1 SGDLS and CDR2 YYNGEE. For the CDR3, the DNA is TGTGCCAGCAGCCCTGAGTGGCTGGCGGGAGTGGGGTGGGACATTCAGTACTTC. This codes for CASSPEWLAGVGWDIQYF.